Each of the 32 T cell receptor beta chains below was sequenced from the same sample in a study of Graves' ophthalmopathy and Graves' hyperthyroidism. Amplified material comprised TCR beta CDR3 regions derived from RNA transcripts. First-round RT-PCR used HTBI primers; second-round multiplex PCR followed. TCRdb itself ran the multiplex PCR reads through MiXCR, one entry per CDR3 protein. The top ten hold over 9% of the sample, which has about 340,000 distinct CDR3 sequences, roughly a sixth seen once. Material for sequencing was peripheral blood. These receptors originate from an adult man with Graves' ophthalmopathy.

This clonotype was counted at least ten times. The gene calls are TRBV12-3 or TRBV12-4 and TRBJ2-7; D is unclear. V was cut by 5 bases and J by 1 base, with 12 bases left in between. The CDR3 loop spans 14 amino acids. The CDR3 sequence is CASSPQTNSYEQYF. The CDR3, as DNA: TGTGCCAGCAGTCCCCAGACAAATTCCTACGAGCAGTACTTC.

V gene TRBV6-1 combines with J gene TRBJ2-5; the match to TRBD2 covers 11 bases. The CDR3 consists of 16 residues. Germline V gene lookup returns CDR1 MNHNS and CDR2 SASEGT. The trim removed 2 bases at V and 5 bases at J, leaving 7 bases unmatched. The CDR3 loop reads CASSERTLAGVETQYF. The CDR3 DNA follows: TGTGCCAGCAGTGAACGGACACTAGCGGGAGTCGAGACCCAGTACTTC.

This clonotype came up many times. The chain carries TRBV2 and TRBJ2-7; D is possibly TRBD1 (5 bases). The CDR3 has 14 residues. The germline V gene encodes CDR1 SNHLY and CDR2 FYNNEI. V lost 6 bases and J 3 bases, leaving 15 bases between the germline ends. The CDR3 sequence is CASRLQGYYYEQYF. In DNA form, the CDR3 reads TGTGCCAGCAGACTCCAGGGATATTACTACGAGCAGTACTTC.

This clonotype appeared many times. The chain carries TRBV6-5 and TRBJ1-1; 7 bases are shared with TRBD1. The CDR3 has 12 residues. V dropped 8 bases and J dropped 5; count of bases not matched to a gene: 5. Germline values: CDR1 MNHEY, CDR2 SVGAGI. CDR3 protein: CASEGAHTEAFF. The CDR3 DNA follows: TGTGCCAGCGAGGGGGCTCATACTGAAGCTTTCTTT.

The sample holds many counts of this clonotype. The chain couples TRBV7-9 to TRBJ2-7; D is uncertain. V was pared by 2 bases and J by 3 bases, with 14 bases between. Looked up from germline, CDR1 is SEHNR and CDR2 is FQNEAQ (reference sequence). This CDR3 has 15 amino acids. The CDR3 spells CASSLSRGIDYEQYF. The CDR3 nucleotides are TGTGCCAGCAGCTTATCGCGCGGAATAGACTACGAGCAGTACTTC.

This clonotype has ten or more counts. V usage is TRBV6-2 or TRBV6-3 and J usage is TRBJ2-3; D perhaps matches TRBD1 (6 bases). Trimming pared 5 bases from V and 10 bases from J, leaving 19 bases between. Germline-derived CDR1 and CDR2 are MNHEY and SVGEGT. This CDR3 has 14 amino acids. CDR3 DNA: TGTGCCAGCAGTATCGAACCCCGGGACACCTCGCAGTATTTT. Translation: CASSIEPRDTSQYF.

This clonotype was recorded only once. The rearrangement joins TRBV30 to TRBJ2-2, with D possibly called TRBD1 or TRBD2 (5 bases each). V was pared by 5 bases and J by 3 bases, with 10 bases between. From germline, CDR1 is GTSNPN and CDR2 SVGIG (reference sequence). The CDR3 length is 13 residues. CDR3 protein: CAWEGRDTGELFF. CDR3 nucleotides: TGTGCCTGGGAGGGACGGGACACCGGGGAGCTGTTTTTT.

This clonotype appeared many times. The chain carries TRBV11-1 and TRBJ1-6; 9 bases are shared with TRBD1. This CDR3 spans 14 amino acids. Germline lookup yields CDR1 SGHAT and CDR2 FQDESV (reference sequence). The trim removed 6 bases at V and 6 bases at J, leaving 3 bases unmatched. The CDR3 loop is CASSRQGGNSPLHF. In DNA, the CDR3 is TGTGCCAGCAGTCGACAGGGGGGTAATTCACCCCTCCACTTT.

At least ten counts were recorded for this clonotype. CDR3 nucleotides: TGTGCCAGCAGTGAAGCCTACGGGGGGCCAACGAACACCGGGGAGCTGTTTTTT. Translating gives CASSEAYGGPTNTGELFF. The gene calls are TRBV2 and TRBJ2-2; perhaps TRBD2 as D (7 bases). The V gene's germline CDR1 is SNHLY and CDR2 FYNNEI. This CDR3 comprises 18 residues. V lost 0 bases and J lost 0, with 14 bases in between.

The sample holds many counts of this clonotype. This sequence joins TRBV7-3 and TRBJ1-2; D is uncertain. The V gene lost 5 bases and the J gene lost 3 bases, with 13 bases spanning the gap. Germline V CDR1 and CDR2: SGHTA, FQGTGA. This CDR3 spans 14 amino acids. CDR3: CASSKTLADYGYTF. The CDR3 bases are TGTGCCAGCAGCAAGACCTTGGCTGACTATGGCTACACCTTC. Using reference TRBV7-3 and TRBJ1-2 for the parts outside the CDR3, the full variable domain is GAGVSQTPSNKVTEKGKYVELRCDPISGHTALYWYRQSLGQGPEFLIYFQGTGAADDSGLPNDRFFAVRPEGSVSTLKIQRTERGDSAVYLCASSKTLADYGYTFGSGTRLTVV.

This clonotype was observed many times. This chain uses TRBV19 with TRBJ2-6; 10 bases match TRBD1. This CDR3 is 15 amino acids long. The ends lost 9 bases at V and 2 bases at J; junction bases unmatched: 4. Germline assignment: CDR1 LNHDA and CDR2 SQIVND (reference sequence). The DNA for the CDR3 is TGTGCCAGCCAGGACAGGGGGGCTGGGGCCAACGTCCTGACTTTC. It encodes CASQDRGAGANVLTF.

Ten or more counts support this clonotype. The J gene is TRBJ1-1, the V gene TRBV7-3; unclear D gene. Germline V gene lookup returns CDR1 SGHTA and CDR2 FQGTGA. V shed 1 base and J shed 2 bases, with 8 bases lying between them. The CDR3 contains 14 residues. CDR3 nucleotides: TGTGCCAGCAGCTTAAGCGAGGGTAACACTGAAGCTTTCTTT. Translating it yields CASSLSEGNTEAFF.

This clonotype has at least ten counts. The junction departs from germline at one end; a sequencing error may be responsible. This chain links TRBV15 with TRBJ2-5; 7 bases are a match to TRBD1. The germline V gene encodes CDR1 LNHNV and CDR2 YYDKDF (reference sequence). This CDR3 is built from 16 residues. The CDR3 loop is CATSRRTGGNQEAQYF. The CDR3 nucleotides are TGTGCCACCAGCAGGAGGACAGGAGGCAACCAAGAGGCCCAGTACTTC.

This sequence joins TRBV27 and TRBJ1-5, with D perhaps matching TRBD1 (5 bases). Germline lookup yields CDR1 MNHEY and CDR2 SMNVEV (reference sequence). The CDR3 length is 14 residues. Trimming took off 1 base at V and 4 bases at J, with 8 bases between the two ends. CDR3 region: CASSLYDRNQPQHF. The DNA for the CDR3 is TGTGCCAGCAGTTTATACGACAGAAATCAGCCCCAGCATTTT.

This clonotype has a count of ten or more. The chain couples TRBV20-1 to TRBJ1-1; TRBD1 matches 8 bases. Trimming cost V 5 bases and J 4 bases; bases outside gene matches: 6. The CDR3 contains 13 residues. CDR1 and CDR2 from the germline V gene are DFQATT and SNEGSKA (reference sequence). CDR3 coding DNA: TGCAGTGCTTACAGGGGGTCCGGCACTGAAGCTTTCTTT. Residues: CSAYRGSGTEAFF.

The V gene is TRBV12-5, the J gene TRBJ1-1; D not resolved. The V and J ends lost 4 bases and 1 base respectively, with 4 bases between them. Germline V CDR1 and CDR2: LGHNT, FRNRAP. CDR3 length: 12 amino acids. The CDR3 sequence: CASGSANTEAFF. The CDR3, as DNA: TGTGCTAGTGGTTCCGCGAACACTGAAGCTTTCTTT.

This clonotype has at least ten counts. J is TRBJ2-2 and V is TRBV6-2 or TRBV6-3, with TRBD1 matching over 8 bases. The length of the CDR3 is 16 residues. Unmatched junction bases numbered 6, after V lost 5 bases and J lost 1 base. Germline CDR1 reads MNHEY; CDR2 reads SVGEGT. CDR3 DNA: TGTGCCAGCAGTCGACAGGGGCCCATGAACACCGGGGAGCTGTTTTTT. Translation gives CASSRQGPMNTGELFF.

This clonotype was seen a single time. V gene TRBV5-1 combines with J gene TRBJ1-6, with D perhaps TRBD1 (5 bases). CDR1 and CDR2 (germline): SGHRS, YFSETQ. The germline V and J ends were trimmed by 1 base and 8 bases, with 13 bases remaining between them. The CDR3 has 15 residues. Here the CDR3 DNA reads TGCGCCAGCAGCTTGAGCGGGGCAGAAGATTCACCCCTCCACTTT. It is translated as CASSLSGAEDSPLHF.

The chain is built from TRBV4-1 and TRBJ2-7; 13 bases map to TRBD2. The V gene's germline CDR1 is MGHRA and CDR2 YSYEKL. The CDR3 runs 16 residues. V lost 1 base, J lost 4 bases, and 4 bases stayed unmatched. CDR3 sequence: CASSQGLAGGRYEQYF. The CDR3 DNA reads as TGCGCCAGCAGCCAAGGACTAGCGGGGGGAAGGTACGAGCAGTACTTC.

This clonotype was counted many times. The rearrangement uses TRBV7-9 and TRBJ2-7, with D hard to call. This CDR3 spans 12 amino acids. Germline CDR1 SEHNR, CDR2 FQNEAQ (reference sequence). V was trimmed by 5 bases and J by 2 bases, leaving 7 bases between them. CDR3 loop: CASSLLPYEQYF. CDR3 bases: TGTGCCAGCAGCCTCCTGCCCTACGAGCAGTACTTC.

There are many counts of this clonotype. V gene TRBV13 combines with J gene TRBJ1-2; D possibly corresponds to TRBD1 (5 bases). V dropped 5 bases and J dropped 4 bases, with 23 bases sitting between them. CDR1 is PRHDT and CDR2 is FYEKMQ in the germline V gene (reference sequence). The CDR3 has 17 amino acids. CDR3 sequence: CASSPGGNQGFVYGYTF. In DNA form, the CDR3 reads TGTGCCAGCAGCCCCGGAGGGAATCAGGGTTTCGTCTATGGCTACACCTTC.

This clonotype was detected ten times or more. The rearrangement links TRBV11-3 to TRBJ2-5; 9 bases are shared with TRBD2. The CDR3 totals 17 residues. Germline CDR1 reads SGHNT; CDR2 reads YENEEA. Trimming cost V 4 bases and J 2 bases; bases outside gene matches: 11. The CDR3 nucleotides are TGTGCCAGCAGCTCAGGTAGCGGGAGCTACGGGCAAGAGACCCAGTACTTC. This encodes CASSSGSGSYGQETQYF.

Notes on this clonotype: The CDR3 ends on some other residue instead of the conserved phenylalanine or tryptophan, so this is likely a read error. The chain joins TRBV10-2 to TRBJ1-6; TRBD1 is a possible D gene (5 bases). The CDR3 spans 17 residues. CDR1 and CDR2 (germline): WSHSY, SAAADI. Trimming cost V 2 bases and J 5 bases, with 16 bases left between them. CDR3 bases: TGCGCCAGCAGTGAGCCTTCGGGGGAAGGCCATAATTCACCCCTCCACTCT. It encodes CASSEPSGEGHNSPLHS.

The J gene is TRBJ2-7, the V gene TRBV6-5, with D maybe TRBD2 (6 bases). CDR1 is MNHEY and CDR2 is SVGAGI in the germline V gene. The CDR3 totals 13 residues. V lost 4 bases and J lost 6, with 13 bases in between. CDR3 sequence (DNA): TGTGCCAGCAGTTTCTCGGGAGCCCTCGAGCAGTACTTC. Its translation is CASSFSGALEQYF.

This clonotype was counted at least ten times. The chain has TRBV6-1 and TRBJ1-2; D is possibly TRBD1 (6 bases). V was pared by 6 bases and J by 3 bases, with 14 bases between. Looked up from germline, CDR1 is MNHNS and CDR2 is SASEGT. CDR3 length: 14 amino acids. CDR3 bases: TGTGCCAGCAGGAACCTCGGGACACACTATGGCTACACCTTC. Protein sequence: CASRNLGTHYGYTF.

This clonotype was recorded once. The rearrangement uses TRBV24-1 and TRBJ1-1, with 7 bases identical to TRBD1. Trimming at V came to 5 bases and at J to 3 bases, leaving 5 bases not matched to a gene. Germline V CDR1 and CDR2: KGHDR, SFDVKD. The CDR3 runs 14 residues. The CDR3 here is CATSADRRDTEAFF. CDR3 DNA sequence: TGTGCCACCAGTGCGGACAGGCGAGACACTGAAGCTTTCTTT.

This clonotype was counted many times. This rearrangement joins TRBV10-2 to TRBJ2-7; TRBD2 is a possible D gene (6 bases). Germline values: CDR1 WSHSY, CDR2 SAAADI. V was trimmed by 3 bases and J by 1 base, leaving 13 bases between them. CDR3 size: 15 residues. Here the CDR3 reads CASSDRGSGSYEQYF. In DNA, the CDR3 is TGCGCCAGCAGTGATCGGGGGAGTGGGTCCTACGAGCAGTACTTC.

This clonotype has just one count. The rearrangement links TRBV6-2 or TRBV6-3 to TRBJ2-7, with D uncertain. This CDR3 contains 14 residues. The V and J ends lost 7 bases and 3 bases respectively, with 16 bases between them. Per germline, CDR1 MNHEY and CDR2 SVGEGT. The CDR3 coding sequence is TGTGCCAGCACCGCCTCAGGTAAAGGCTACGAGCAGTACTTC. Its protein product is CASTASGKGYEQYF.

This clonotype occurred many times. CDR3 residues: CSARAQAGGTQYF. The CDR3 DNA reads TGCAGTGCTAGGGCGCAGGCCGGCGGGACCCAGTACTTC. The chain uses TRBV20-1 and TRBJ2-5, with unresolved D. Trimming took 3 bases from V and 7 from J, leaving 15 bases between them. The length of the CDR3 is 13 residues. Germline-derived CDR1 and CDR2 are DFQATT and SNEGSKA (reference sequence).

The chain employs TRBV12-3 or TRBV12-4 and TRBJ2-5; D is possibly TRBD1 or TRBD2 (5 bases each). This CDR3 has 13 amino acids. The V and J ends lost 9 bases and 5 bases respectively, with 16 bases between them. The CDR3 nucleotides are TGTGCCAGTAACGCGAGGGGCGGGGAGACCCAGTACTTC. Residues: CASNARGGETQYF.

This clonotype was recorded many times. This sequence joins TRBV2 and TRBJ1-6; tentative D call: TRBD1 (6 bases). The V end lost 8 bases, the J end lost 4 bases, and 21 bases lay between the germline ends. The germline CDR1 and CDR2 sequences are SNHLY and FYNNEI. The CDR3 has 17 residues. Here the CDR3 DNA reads TGTGCCAGCGGGAATACAGGGACAAGCACGTATAATTCACCCCTCCACTTT. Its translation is CASGNTGTSTYNSPLHF. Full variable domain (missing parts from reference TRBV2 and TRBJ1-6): EPEVTQTPSHQVTQMGQEVILRCVPISNHLYFYWYRQILGQKVEFLVSFYNNEISEKSEIFDDQFSVERPDGSNFTLKIRSTKLEDSAMYFCASGNTGTSTYNSPLHFGNGTRLTVT.

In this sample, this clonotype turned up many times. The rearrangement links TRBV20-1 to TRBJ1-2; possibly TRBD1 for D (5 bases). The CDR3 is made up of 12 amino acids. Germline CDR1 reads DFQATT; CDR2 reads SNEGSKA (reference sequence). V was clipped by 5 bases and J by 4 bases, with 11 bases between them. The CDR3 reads CSASLGAYGYTF. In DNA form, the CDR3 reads TGCAGTGCTTCTTTAGGGGCCTATGGCTACACCTTC.